The 26 T cell receptor beta chains reported below all come from one sample, sequenced in a study of spatial heterogeneity in lung cancer. MiXCR, applied by TCRdb to the 5' RACE reads, yields one record per CDR3 protein. The repertoire includes tens of thousands of distinct CDR3 sequences, around 5.2% of them detected once, and roughly 26% sits in the top ten. Time point described: sample taken at primary tumor resection. TCRs were sequenced from unsorted whole RNA of tumor, nontumor lung or PBMC. The specimen comprised PBMCs, sampled at surgery. The receptors originated from a female donor with early-stage non-small cell lung cancer.

In DNA, the CDR3 is TGTGCCTGGAGTGGGACAGGGGGAAGGATAGCCAAAAACATTCAGTACTTC. This gives the protein CAWSGTGGRIAKNIQYF. The rearrangement links TRBV30 to TRBJ2-4, with 10 positions matching TRBD1. The CDR3 is 17 amino acids. V was clipped by 1 base and J by 0 bases; unmatched bases: 6. The V gene's germline CDR1 is GTSNPN and CDR2 SVGIG (reference sequence).

V gene TRBV5-1 combines with J gene TRBJ1-5, with TRBD1 identical over 8 bases. The trim removed 5 bases at V and 0 bases at J, leaving 4 bases unmatched. CDR1 and CDR2 (germline): SGHRS, YFSETQ. This CDR3 comprises 15 residues. The CDR3 protein is CASSRTGNSNQPQHF. CDR3 sequence (DNA): TGCGCCAGCAGTCGGACAGGGAATAGCAATCAGCCCCAGCATTTT.

This clonotype was seen many times. The chain recombines TRBV20-1 with TRBJ1-5; D is undetermined. The V end was cut by 3 bases, the J end by 6 bases, with 15 bases between. The CDR3 length is 14 residues. The germline gives CDR1 DFQATT, CDR2 SNEGSKA (reference sequence). The CDR3 DNA is TGCAGTGCTAGTAGCGGCAGTGGTGGTCAGCCCCAGCATTTT. Translating it yields CSASSGSGGQPQHF.

This clonotype was seen at least ten times. The V and J genes are TRBV20-1 and TRBJ2-7; D might be TRBD1 (5 bases). The germline gives CDR1 DFQATT, CDR2 SNEGSKA (reference sequence). Between the trimmed V and J ends, which lost 6 bases and 3 bases, there was a span of 15 bases. CDR3 size: 13 residues. For the CDR3, the DNA is TGCAGTGCCAGCAACGGACAAATCTACGAGCAGTACTTC. Translating it yields CSASNGQIYEQYF.

This clonotype was detected ten times or more. The gene calls are TRBV19 and TRBJ2-2; TRBD1 is a possible D gene (5 bases). The CDR3 extends over 17 amino acids. The germline gives CDR1 LNHDA, CDR2 SQIVND (reference sequence). The V end lost 1 base, the J end lost 2 bases, and 14 bases lay between the germline ends. The CDR3 is CASSIGLGRVNTGELFF. CDR3 bases: TGTGCCAGTAGTATAGGGCTGGGCAGGGTCAACACCGGGGAGCTGTTTTTT. The full variable domain, rest sourced from reference TRBV19 and TRBJ2-2, is DGGITQSPKYLFRKEGQNVTLSCEQNLNHDAMYWYRQDPGQGLRLIYYSQIVNDFQKGDIAEGYSVSREKKESFPLTVTSAQKNPTAFYLCASSIGLGRVNTGELFFGEGSRLTVL.

V usage is TRBV6-5 and J usage is TRBJ2-7; 7 positions match TRBD1. CDR1 is MNHEY, CDR2 SVGAGI, per germline. This CDR3 spans 16 amino acids. Losses at the gene ends were 4 bases for V and 3 bases for J; bases not matched to a gene: 12. CDR3 nucleotide sequence: TGTGCCAGCAGTTCCTCTTGGGGGACAGAAATCTACGAGCAGTACTTC. As protein: CASSSSWGTEIYEQYF.

This clonotype was detected many times. The DNA for the CDR3 is TGTGCCAGCAGTTCTCAACTCCTCCCGGGACTAGCGGGGTGGGTATACGAGCAGTACTTC. This translates into CASSSQLLPGLAGWVYEQYF. The chain couples TRBV6-6 to TRBJ2-7; TRBD2 agrees at 13 bases. CDR3 length: 20 amino acids. The germline V gene encodes CDR1 MNHNY and CDR2 SVGAGI (reference sequence). With V trimmed by 4 bases and J by 4 bases, 19 bases remained unmatched.

The sample holds a few counts of this clonotype. This sequence joins TRBV5-5 and TRBJ2-1; D gene unclear. The ends were cut back, 2 bases at V and 5 bases at J, with 8 bases in the middle. The CDR3 spans 13 residues. Germline CDR1 SGHKS, CDR2 YYEKEE (reference sequence). The CDR3 nucleotides read TGTGCCAGCAGCTTTCGACTGAACAATGAGCAGTTCTTC. This sequence encodes CASSFRLNNEQFF.

In this sample, this clonotype turned up a few times. This chain connects TRBV18 to TRBJ1-3; a weak D match, TRBD1 (6 bases). Germline V gene lookup returns CDR1 KGHSH and CDR2 LQKENI. This CDR3 comprises 16 residues. The V end lost 5 bases, the J end lost 1 base, and 15 bases lay between the germline ends. The DNA of the CDR3 is TGTGCCAGCTCAACCGGTGGGACACCGTCTGGAAACACCATATATTTT. Its translation is CASSTGGTPSGNTIYF.

J is TRBJ1-4 and V is TRBV10-2, with D possibly being TRBD1 (5 bases). CDR1 is WSHSY, CDR2 SAAADI, per germline. The CDR3 spans 14 residues. V gave up 3 bases and J gave up 5 bases, with 10 bases separating them. CDR3 region: CASSDPRGNEKLFF. DNA for the CDR3: TGCGCCAGCAGTGACCCGCGGGGGAATGAAAAACTGTTTTTT.

V is TRBV20-1 and J is TRBJ2-7; 8 bases align to TRBD2. The CDR3 covers 13 residues. The V and J ends lost 6 bases and 5 bases, in that order; junction bases with no gene match: 9. Germline values: CDR1 DFQATT, CDR2 SNEGSKA (reference sequence). The CDR3 spells CSAGIAGPNEQYF. For the CDR3, the DNA is TGCAGTGCCGGAATAGCGGGACCCAACGAGCAGTACTTC.

A few counts support this clonotype. The rearrangement uses TRBV11-2 and TRBJ2-7; no firm D call. Looked up from germline, CDR1 is SGHAT and CDR2 is FQNNGV. V was clipped by 5 bases and J by 0 bases, with 11 bases between them. The CDR3 contains 14 residues. The CDR3 sequence: CASSPDGSSYEQYF. In DNA, the CDR3 is TGTGCCAGCAGCCCAGATGGGTCCTCCTACGAGCAGTACTTC.

This clonotype showed up many times. J is TRBJ2-2 and V is TRBV14; the match to TRBD2 covers 9 bases. The trim removed 0 bases at V and 7 bases at J, leaving 9 bases unmatched. The germline V gene has CDR1 SGHDN and CDR2 FVKESK. The CDR3 is made up of 17 amino acids. CDR3 in amino acids: CASSQDPRTSAIGELFF. As DNA, the CDR3 is TGTGCCAGCAGCCAAGATCCCAGGACTAGCGCTATCGGGGAGCTGTTTTTT.

This clonotype has at least ten counts. The chain is built from TRBV7-9 and TRBJ2-3; a possible D gene is TRBD1 (6 bases). The germline V gene encodes CDR1 SEHNR and CDR2 FQNEAQ (reference sequence). The CDR3 contains 16 residues. The V and J ends lost 8 bases and 0 bases respectively, with 18 bases between them. The CDR3 DNA sequence: TGTGCCAGCGGAAAGGACAGCTCCTTAAGCACAGATACGCAGTATTTT. Amino acids: CASGKDSSLSTDTQYF.

This clonotype has at least ten counts. The chain uses TRBV5-1 and TRBJ2-1, with TRBD2 matching over 8 bases. The length of the CDR3 is 15 residues. Trimming cost V 3 bases and J 9 bases; bases outside gene matches: 11. CDR1 and CDR2 (germline): SGHRS, YFSETQ. The CDR3 here is CASSSGPAGAGEQFF. DNA of the CDR3: TGCGCCAGCAGCTCGGGGCCAGCGGGGGCGGGTGAGCAGTTCTTC.

This clonotype was observed many times. V and J are TRBV20-1 and TRBJ1-2, with 7 bases aligning to TRBD1. Germline CDR1 reads DFQATT; CDR2 reads SNEGSKA (reference sequence). The CDR3 sequence is 13 residues long. The ends lost 6 bases at V and 2 bases at J; junction bases unmatched: 6. CDR3 bases: TGCAGTGCAAGTGGACAGGCCAACTATGGCTACACCTTC. Residues: CSASGQANYGYTF.

At least ten counts were recorded for this clonotype. The V gene is TRBV18, the J gene TRBJ1-3; D is undetermined. The CDR3 sequence is 13 residues long. Germline CDR1 is KGHSH and CDR2 is LQKENI. The V gene lost 4 bases and the J gene lost 9 bases, with 13 bases spanning the gap. The CDR3 spells CASSQADLATIYF. In nucleotides, the CDR3 is TGTGCCAGCTCACAAGCCGACTTGGCCACCATATATTTT.

This clonotype was counted at least ten times. The gene calls are TRBV9 and TRBJ2-1, with TRBD1 matching over 8 bases. The CDR3 sequence is 19 residues long. Germline assignment: CDR1 SGDLS and CDR2 YYNGEE. V gave up 0 bases and J gave up 1 base; unmatched junction bases: 12. The CDR3 spells CASSVGLRGRRVSYNEQFF. The CDR3 nucleotides read TGTGCCAGCAGCGTAGGTCTCAGGGGGCGCAGGGTATCCTACAATGAGCAGTTCTTC.

This clonotype was picked up a small number of times. The V and J genes are TRBV20-1 and TRBJ2-5, with TRBD2 identical over 9 bases. V gave up 6 bases and J gave up 4 bases; unmatched junction bases: 12. The CDR3 length is 15 residues. Germline values: CDR1 DFQATT, CDR2 SNEGSKA (reference sequence). The CDR3 DNA is TGCAGTGCCCCCCCGGCTAGCGGGGTTGGAGAGACCCAGTACTTC. This codes for CSAPPASGVGETQYF.

This clonotype was counted many times. V is TRBV5-1 and J is TRBJ1-1; TRBD1 aligns across 7 bases. The CDR3 is 16 residues long. The trim removed 2 bases at V and 5 bases at J, leaving 12 bases unmatched. Germline V CDR1 and CDR2: SGHRS, YFSETQ. The CDR3 bases are TGCGCCAGCAGCTTCTTATTCACAGGGGTTCCGACTGAAGCTTTCTTT. Its translation: CASSFLFTGVPTEAFF.

By share, this clonotype ranks as medium-sized. The chain couples TRBV20-1 to TRBJ2-7, with D hard to call. The V gene lost 2 bases and the J gene lost 4 bases, with 15 bases spanning the gap. Germline V gene sequence: CDR1 DFQATT, CDR2 SNEGSKA (reference sequence). This CDR3 comprises 14 residues. In nucleotides, the CDR3 is TGCAGTGCTAGACAAGCGAGACTGGGGTACGAGCAGTACTTC. It codes for CSARQARLGYEQYF.

This clonotype was seen a few times. This CDR3 is CSARSGETYNEQFF. The CDR3 DNA sequence: TGCAGTGCTCGTAGCGGGGAGACCTACAATGAGCAGTTCTTC. The V and J genes are TRBV20-1 and TRBJ2-1; 8 nucleotides match TRBD2. Trimming took 5 bases from V and 2 from J; bases not matched to a gene: 5. CDR1 is DFQATT, CDR2 SNEGSKA, per germline (reference sequence). This CDR3 is built from 14 residues.

This chain joins TRBV5-1 and TRBJ2-5; D perhaps matches TRBD2 (5 bases). This CDR3 spans 13 amino acids. With 0 bases removed from V and 4 bases from J, the gap between germline ends came to 7 bases. Germline lookup yields CDR1 SGHRS and CDR2 YFSETQ. In DNA, the CDR3 is TGCGCCAGCAGCTTGGAGAGGGCAGAGACCCAGTACTTC. This sequence encodes CASSLERAETQYF.

The rearrangement joins TRBV30 to TRBJ1-2; TRBD1 matches 7 bases. There are 13 residues in the CDR3. Trimming at V came to 2 bases and at J to 4 bases, leaving 4 bases not matched to a gene. Germline values: CDR1 GTSNPN, CDR2 SVGIG (reference sequence). The CDR3 sequence is CAWSRDRPYGYTF. The CDR3 DNA follows: TGTGCCTGGAGTAGGGACAGACCCTATGGCTACACCTTC.

This clonotype showed up many times. This chain uses TRBV20-1 with TRBJ2-1; 9 bases fit TRBD2. Per germline, CDR1 DFQATT and CDR2 SNEGSKA (reference sequence). The V segment lost 0 bases and the J segment 4 bases; nucleotides outside the gene matches: 10. This CDR3 region has 17 residues. CDR3 in amino acids: CSARDRVSGSFYNEQFF. In DNA form, the CDR3 reads TGCAGTGCTAGAGATCGGGTTAGCGGGAGCTTTTACAATGAGCAGTTCTTC.

The chain joins TRBV21-1 to TRBJ2-7; the DNA was not used to check the table's D call, TRBD1. TRBV21-1 is a listed pseudogene. This CDR3 region has 18 residues. The DNA for the CDR3 is TGTGCCAGCAGCAGCCGCTACACGGAAAGGGGGTTCATGCACGAGCAGTACTTC. Translating gives CASSSRYTERGFMHEQYF.